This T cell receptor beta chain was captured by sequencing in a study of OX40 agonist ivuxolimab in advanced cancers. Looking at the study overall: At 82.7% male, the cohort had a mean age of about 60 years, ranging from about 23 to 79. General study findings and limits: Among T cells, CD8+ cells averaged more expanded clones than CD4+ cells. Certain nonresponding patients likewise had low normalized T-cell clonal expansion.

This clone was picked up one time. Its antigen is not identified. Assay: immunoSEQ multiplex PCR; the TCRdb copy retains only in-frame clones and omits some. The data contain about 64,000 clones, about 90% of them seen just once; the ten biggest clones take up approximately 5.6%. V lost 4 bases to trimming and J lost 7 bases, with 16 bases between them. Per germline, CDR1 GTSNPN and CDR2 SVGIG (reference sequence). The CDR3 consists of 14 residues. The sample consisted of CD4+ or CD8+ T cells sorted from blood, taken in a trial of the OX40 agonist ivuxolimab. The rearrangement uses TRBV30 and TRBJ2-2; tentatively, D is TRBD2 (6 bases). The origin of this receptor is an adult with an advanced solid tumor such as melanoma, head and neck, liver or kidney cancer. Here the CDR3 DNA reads TGTGCCTGGACACCCGGACTATACAACGGGGAGCTGTTTTTT. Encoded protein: CAWTPGLYNGELFF.